The present entry profiles one T cell receptor beta chain with its context. Its antigen is unidentified. CDR3 length equals 15 residues. Germline V gene data show CDR1 as SNHLY and CDR2 as FYNNEI. The germline V and J ends were trimmed by 1 base and 6 bases, with 13 bases remaining between them. These data are taken from a study of shared clonotypes between healthy human individuals. Background on the study: Serving as donors were a couple of women and three men, whose ages spanned 18 to 49.

Sequencing used immunoSEQ multiplex PCR; TCRdb keeps in-frame clones, though not all of them. The sample has 730,000 or so clones; about two thirds are singletons. Findings and limits, study-wide: Clonotypes shared by all four sorted-subset donors had higher generation probabilities than non-shared clonotypes.

The study separated CD4+ cells into CD45RA+ naive and CD45RA-negative memory subsets. Sequencing input: memory CD4+ T cells sorted from blood. Subset: CD45RA-negative fraction. This rearrangement joins TRBV2 to TRBJ2-1, with no clear D. This receptor was identified in a woman in her twenties or thirties in good health. CDR3 nucleotides: TGTGCCAGCAGTGAAGTACAATTGGCTAGCAATGAGCAGTTCTTC. Protein: CASSEVQLASNEQFF.